This TCR beta chain is from a study of molecular identifiers for immune sequencing clone quantification. The CDR3 runs 15 residues. V was clipped by 8 bases and J by 5 bases; unmatched bases: 14. CDR1 MNHNY and CDR2 SVGAGI come from the germline V gene (reference sequence). This clonotype is labeled medium-sized. TCRdb redid the calling of the PCR reads with MiXCR, one entry per CDR3 protein. Among about 10,000 distinct CDR3 sequences, approximately 20% were seen once, and the ten largest hold around 1.7%. The receptor's source is a human donor in good health. Some libraries in this study had Jurkat cell RNA spiked in. The chain links TRBV6-6 to TRBJ2-7; 8 bases align to TRBD1. What was sequenced was naive CD8+ T cells from blood, with Jurkat cell RNA spiked in. Subset specified: FACS-sorted CD8+CD4-CCR7+CD45RA+ naive T cells. CDR3 coding DNA: TGTGCCAGCGCCCCCCGGGGACAGGTGGGCCACGAGCAGTACTTC. This gives the protein CASAPRGQVGHEQYF.